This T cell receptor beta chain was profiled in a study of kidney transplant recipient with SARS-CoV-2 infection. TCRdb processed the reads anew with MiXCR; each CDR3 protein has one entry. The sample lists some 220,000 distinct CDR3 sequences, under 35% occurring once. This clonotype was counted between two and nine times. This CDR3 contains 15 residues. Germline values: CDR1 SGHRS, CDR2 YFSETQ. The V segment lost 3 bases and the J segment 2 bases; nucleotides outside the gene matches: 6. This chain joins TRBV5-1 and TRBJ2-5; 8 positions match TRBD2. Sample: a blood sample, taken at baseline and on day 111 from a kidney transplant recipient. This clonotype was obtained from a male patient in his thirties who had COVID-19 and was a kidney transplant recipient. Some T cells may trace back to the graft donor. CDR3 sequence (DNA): TGCGCCAGCAGCTCCCTAGCGGGCCGACAAGAGACCCAGTACTTC. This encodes CASSSLAGRQETQYF.